One and the same sample provided the 2 T cell receptor beta chains below, sequenced in a study of cytomegalovirus exposure and HLA in healthy donors. The repertoire was sequenced with immunoSEQ multiplex PCR; TCRdb's copy has only in-frame clones and lacks some. The data show roughly 49,000 clones, about 93% seen once. Source material: PBMCs. The receptors were gathered from a woman between 18 and 29 years old in good health and CMV-seropositive.

The DNA of the CDR3 is TGTGCCAGCAGCGACCGGGACATGAGTCACGAGCAGTACTTC. It encodes CASSDRDMSHEQYF. This chain links TRBV7-9 with TRBJ2-7; TRBD1 might be the D (6 bases). This CDR3 is built from 14 residues. Per germline, CDR1 SEHNR and CDR2 FQNEAQ (reference sequence). V lost 5 bases, J lost 5 bases, and 16 bases lay in between.

The chain couples TRBV19 to TRBJ1-5, with 8 bases identical to TRBD1. The junction had 5 bases not matched to a gene; V was cut back by 3 bases and J by 4 bases. CDR3 length: 15 residues. CDR1 is LNHDA, CDR2 SQIVND, per germline (reference sequence). The DNA for the CDR3 is TGTGCCAGTAGTATTGCCGACAGGGGAAATCAGCCCCAGCATTTT. It encodes CASSIADRGNQPQHF.